These T cell receptor beta chains were read from a single sample in a study of esophageal squamous cell carcinoma under preoperative chemotherapy. TCRdb recomputed calls from the PCR reads with MiXCR, one row per CDR3 protein. The table includes roughly 16,000 distinct CDR3 sequences, around 45% detected once. This material was collected from a patient given preoperative chemotherapy. Receptors were obtained from a human donor with esophageal squamous cell carcinoma. The donor label of this sample is uncertain. CDR3s include the opening cysteine and the closing phenylalanine or tryptophan. A D gene is named only where the DNA matches it firmly. Not all rows give a size; the values are once, few, many and, for expanded clones, a class.

>TRBJ2-5|.|TRBV7-2|.
TGTGCCAGCAGGGGGCTGGGGGGACGTGATCAAGACACCCAGTACTTC
CASRGLGGRDQDTQYF
>TRBJ2-5|.|TRBV11-2|few
TGTGCCAGCAGCTTACAGGAGACCCAGTACTTC
CASSLQETQYF
>TRBJ1-4|.|TRBV10-3|few
TGTGCGTCGGGGGGGGCTAATGAAAAACTGTTTTTT
CASGGANEKLFF
>TRBJ2-5|.|TRBV6-2/TRBV6-3|medium-sized
TGTGCCAGCAACCCAACCCCACTAGAAGTGCAGTACTTC
CASNPTPLEVQYF
>TRBJ2-3|.|TRBV7-9|medium-sized
TGTGCCAGCAGCATACAGGAGACGTACGGACCCACAGATACGCAGTATTTT
CASSIQETYGPTDTQYF
>TRBJ2-1|TRBD2|TRBV15|many
TGTGCCACCAGCAGGGGCGCAGGGAGCGGGGTAGCCAATGAGCAGTTCTTC
CATSRGAGSGVANEQFF
>TRBJ2-5|.|TRBV12-3/TRBV12-4|many
TGTGCCAGCAGGTCGCCTGGGGGGAAGGAGACCCAGTACTTC
CASRSPGGKETQYF
>TRBJ2-5|.|TRBV7-2|.
TGTGCCACGGGGCTCGGGGGCCGAGCCCAAAACACCCAGTACTTC
CATGLGGRAQNTQYF
>TRBJ2-6|.|TRBV12-3/TRBV12-4|.
TGTGCCAGCAGTTCTGGGGCCAACGTCCTGACTTTC
CASSSGANVLTF
>TRBJ2-3|.|TRBV7-8|.
TGTGCCACGGGCCTGTTAGCCAAAGACACTCAGTACTTT
CATGLLAKDTQYF
>TRBJ2-2|TRBD2|TRBV7-3|medium-sized
TGTGCCAGCAGCGGACTAGCGGGAAACACCGGGGAGCTGTTTTTT
CASSGLAGNTGELFF
>TRBJ2-1|.|TRBV12-3/TRBV12-4|.
TGTGCCAGCAGTACTTCCGAGACGAGGAATGAGCAGTTCTTC
CASSTSETRNEQFF
>TRBJ2-1|.|TRBV7-2|.
TGTGCCAGCAGCCTTTCCTCCTACGAGCAGTTCTTC
CASSLSSYEQFF
>TRBJ2-3|TRBD1|TRBV7-6|few
TGTGCCAGCAGCTTAATTACAGGGGGCGCGGGGACAGATACGCAGTATTTT
CASSLITGGAGTDTQYF
>TRBJ2-1|.|TRBV7-6|.
TGTGCCAGCAGCTCAATAACAGGGCAGGGTACGCAGTTCTTC
CASSSITGQGTQFF
>TRBJ2-7|.|TRBV7-2|many
TGTGCCAGCAGCTTAAGGGGCGGACCGAGCCCTTCCTACGAGCAGTACTTC
CASSLRGGPSPSYEQYF
>TRBJ2-1|TRBD2|TRBV7-7|.
TGTGCTAGCAGCTTAGCGGGACTAGCGGGGGACAATGAGCAGTTCTTC
CASSLAGLAGDNEQFF
>TRBJ1-2|.|TRBV7-2|.
TGTGCCAGCAGCCCTGAAAAGGGGAGGCCTGACTATGGCTACACCTTC
CASSPEKGRPDYGYTF
>TRBJ2-7|TRBD2|TRBV12-3/TRBV12-4|few
TGTGCCAGCGGACCGAACACTAGCGGGAGAGGGAATGAGCAGTACTTC
CASGPNTSGRGNEQYF
>TRBJ2-1|TRBD2|TRBV7-6|.
TGTGCCAGCACCCTTAGCGGGGAGGGTGAGACCCAGTTCTTC
CASTLSGEGETQFF
>TRBJ1-2|TRBD1|TRBV6-2/TRBV6-3|.
TGTGCCAGCAGTTACTCTGCTCAGGGGGCTTCTAACTATGGCTACACCTTC
CASSYSAQGASNYGYTF
>TRBJ2-1|TRBD2|TRBV11-3|many
TGTGCCAGCAGCGCGGGAGGGCTGAGCTCCTACAATGAGCAGTTCTTC
CASSAGGLSSYNEQFF
>TRBJ2-1|.|TRBV7-6|.
TGTGCCAGCAGCGCATCCAGCGGAGCTTACAATGAGCAGTTCTTC
CASSASSGAYNEQFF
>TRBJ1-5|.|TRBV19|.
TGTGCCAGTAGCCCTGGGCGAAGCAATCAGCCCCAGCATTTT
CASSPGRSNQPQHF
>TRBJ2-1|TRBD1|TRBV7-2|many
TGTGCCAGCAGCGCGCACAGGGGGCCTGGTCGGGAGCAGTTCTTC
CASSAHRGPGREQFF